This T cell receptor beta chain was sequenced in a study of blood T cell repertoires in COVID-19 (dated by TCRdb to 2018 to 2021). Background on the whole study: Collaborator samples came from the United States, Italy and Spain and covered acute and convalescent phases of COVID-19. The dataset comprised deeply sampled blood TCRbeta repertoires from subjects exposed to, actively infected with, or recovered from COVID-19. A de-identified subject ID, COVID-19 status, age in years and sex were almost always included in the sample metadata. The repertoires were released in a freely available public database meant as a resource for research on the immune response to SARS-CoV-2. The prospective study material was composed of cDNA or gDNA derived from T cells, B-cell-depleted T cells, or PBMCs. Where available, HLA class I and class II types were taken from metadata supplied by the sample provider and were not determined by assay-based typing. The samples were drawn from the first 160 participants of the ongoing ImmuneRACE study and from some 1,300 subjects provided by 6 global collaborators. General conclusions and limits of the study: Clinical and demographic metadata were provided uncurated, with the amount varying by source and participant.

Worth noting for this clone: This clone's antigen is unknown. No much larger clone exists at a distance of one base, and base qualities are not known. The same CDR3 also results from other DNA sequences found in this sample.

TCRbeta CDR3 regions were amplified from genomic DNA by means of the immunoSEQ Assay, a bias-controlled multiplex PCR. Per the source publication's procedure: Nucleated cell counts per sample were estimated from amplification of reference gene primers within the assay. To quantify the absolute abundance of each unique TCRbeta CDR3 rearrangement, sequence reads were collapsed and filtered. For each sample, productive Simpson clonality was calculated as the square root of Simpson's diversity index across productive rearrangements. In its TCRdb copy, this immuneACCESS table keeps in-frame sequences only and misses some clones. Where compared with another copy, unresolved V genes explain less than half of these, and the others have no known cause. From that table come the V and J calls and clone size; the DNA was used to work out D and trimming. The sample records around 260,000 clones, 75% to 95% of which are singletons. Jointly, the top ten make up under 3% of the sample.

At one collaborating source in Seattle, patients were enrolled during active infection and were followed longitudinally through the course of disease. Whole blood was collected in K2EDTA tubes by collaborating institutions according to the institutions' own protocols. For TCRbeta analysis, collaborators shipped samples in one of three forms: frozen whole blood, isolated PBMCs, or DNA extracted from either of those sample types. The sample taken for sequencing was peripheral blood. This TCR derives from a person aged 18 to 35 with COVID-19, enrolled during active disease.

The CDR3: CASSLQGPGELFF. The nucleotide sequence is given as TGTGCCAGCAGTTTGCAGGGGCCCGGGGAGCTGTTTTTT. The rearrangement joined TRBV27 to TRBJ2-2, with a tentative D gene TRBD1 over 6 matching bases. Based on the germline V gene (reference sequence), the CDR1 and CDR2 sequences are MNHEY and SMNVEV. V and J lose 3 bases and 6 bases, and a span of 8 bases separates them. From the cysteine up to the phenylalanine, the CDR3 has a length of 13 residues. The read is trimmed to its CDR3 DNA, 39 bases read in frame from base 1.